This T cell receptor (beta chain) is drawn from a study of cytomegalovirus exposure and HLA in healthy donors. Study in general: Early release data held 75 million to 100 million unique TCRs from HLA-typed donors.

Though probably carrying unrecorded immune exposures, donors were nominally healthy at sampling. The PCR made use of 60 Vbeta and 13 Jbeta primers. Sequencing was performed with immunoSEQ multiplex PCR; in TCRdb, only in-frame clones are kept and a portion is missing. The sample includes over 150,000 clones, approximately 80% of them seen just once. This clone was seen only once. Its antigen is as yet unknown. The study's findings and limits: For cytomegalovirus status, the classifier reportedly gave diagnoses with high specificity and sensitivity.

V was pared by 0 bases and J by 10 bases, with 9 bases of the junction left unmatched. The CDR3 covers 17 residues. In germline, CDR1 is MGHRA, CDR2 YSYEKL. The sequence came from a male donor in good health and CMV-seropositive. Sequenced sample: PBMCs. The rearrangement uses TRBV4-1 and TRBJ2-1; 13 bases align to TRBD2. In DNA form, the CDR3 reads TGCGCCAGCAGCCAAGAGTCTACTAGCGGGGGGGCGCGGGAGCAGTTCTTC. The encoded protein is CASSQESTSGGAREQFF.